Listed below are T cell receptor beta chains from one sample, sequenced in a study of post-analysis software for immune sequencing data. Each CDR3 protein gets one entry after TCRdb re-called the PCR reads with MiXCR. Of hundreds of thousands of distinct CDR3 sequences in the sample, about 57% were seen once. Sequenced material: blood. The receptors derive from a girl under 18 with multiple sclerosis. CDR3s include the opening cysteine and the closing phenylalanine or tryptophan. D genes are given only for firm matches. Clone size, where shown, is once, few, many, or a class for clones that have expanded.

d_call cdr3_length j_call v_call clone_size cdr3_aa cdr3_nt
TRBD1 16 TRBJ2-1 TRBV20-1 NA CSAREFGTGAYNEQFF TGCAGTGCTAGAGAGTTCGGGACAGGGGCCTACAATGAGCAGTTCTTC
TRBD1 12 TRBJ2-5 TRBV29-1 many CSGTGGGETQYF TGCAGCGGGACAGGGGGCGGAGAGACCCAGTACTTC
NA 13 TRBJ2-7 TRBV20-1 few CSAEEDRSYEQYF TGCAGTGCTGAGGAGGACCGATCCTACGAGCAGTACTTC
TRBD1 14 TRBJ2-7 TRBV10-3 NA CAISGSGGSYEQYF TGTGCCATCAGTGGGTCAGGGGGCTCCTACGAGCAGTACTTC
TRBD1 16 TRBJ1-2 TRBV10-3 few CAISDQLYGQGDGYTF TGTGCCATCAGTGACCAGCTGTACGGACAGGGAGATGGCTACACCTTC
NA 14 TRBJ1-6 TRBV27 NA CASSWVTGNSPLHF TGTGCCAGCAGTTGGGTCACAGGGAATTCACCCCTCCACTTT
NA 13 TRBJ2-3 TRBV7-3 NA CASSSLNSGPQYF TGTGCCAGCAGCTCCCTCAATAGCGGCCCGCAGTATTTT
NA 14 TRBJ2-7 TRBV4-1 few CASSQDMFIYEQYF TGCGCCAGCAGCCAAGATATGTTTATCTACGAGCAGTACTTC
TRBD1 14 TRBJ2-7 TRBV10-3 NA CAISLDRGKDEQYF TGTGCCATCAGCCTGGACAGGGGGAAGGACGAGCAGTACTTC
NA 15 TRBJ1-6 TRBV21-1 NA CASSNVGDFDSPLHF TGTGCCAGCAGCAATGTTGGGGATTTCGATTCACCCCTCCACTTT
TRBD2 16 TRBJ2-7 TRBV20-1 NA CSARDPRIAGGNEQYF TGCAGTGCTAGAGATCCGAGAATAGCGGGAGGCAACGAGCAGTACTTC
NA 15 TRBJ2-3 TRBV20-1 NA CSASPLTFSTDTQYF TGCAGTGCTAGTCCCCTGACCTTTAGCACAGATACGCAGTATTTT
NA 12 TRBJ2-5 TRBV5-1 few CASAEPQETQYF TGCGCCAGCGCCGAGCCCCAAGAGACCCAGTACTTC
NA 16 TRBJ2-3 TRBV3-1 NA CASSPHQGVGTDTQYF TGTGCCAGCAGCCCCCACCAGGGAGTGGGGACAGATACGCAGTATTTT
NA 17 TRBJ2-6 TRBV7-6 once CASSLWGRDSGANVLTF TGTGCCAGCAGCTTATGGGGACGGGACTCTGGGGCCAACGTCCTGACTTTC
NA 15 TRBJ1-5 TRBV6-1 NA CASSLTGSVSQPQHF TGTGCCAGCAGCCTTACAGGGAGCGTTTCTCAGCCCCAGCATTTT
TRBD2 14 TRBJ2-1 TRBV2 few CASIRGLADNEQFF TGTGCCAGCATAAGGGGACTAGCGGACAATGAGCAGTTCTTC
NA 17 TRBJ1-5 TRBV7-6 NA CASSLARRPCSNQPQHF TGTGCCAGCAGCTTAGCGCGGAGACCCTGCAGCAATCAGCCCCAGCATTTT
TRBD2 19 TRBJ2-1 TRBV2 NA CASSESLRLAGEVYNEQFF TGTGCCAGCAGTGAAAGCCTGAGGCTAGCGGGAGAGGTGTACAATGAGCAGTTCTTC
NA 12 TRBJ2-5 TRBV20-1 NA CSASRSIETQYF TGCAGTGCTAGCCGGAGCATAGAGACCCAGTACTTC
TRBD1 17 TRBJ2-5 TRBV29-1 NA CSVVGTTPGQGPETQYF TGCAGCGTTGTGGGTACCACCCCGGGACAGGGACCAGAGACCCAGTACTTC
TRBD2 15 TRBJ2-5 TRBV5-1 NA CASSLSGGAWETQYF TGCGCCAGCAGCTTGAGCGGGGGGGCCTGGGAGACCCAGTACTTC
NA 15 TRBJ2-5 TRBV5-1 once CASSFFIQSGHEQYF TGCGCCAGCAGCTTTTTTATCCAGAGTGGACATGAGCAGTACTTC
NA 14 TRBJ1-2 TRBV29-1 NA CSVEARDGLGGYTF TGCAGCGTTGAAGCCCGGGATGGGCTGGGAGGCTACACCTTC
NA 12 TRBJ1-2 TRBV7-2 NA CASSLNRLGYTF TGTGCCAGCAGCTTAAACCGATTGGGCTACACCTTC
NA 16 TRBJ1-2 TRBV7-6 few CASSFRRDRPNYGYTF TGTGCCAGCAGCTTCAGACGAGACAGGCCTAACTATGGCTACACCTTC
NA 12 TRBJ1-1 TRBV20-1 few CSAKRPNTEAFF TGCAGTGCTAAAAGACCCAACACTGAAGCTTTCTTT
NA 13 TRBJ2-3 TRBV5-1 NA CASRSGSTDTQYF TGCGCCAGCAGGTCGGGGAGCACAGATACGCAGTATTTT
NA 13 TRBJ1-1 TRBV30 NA CAWSPTASGVAFF TGTGCCTGGAGCCCTACAGCCTCCGGGGTCGCTTTCTTT
NA 14 TRBJ2-1 TRBV20-1 NA CSARDLASHNEQFF TGCAGTGCTAGAGATCTGGCTTCCCACAATGAGCAGTTCTTC
TRBD2 14 TRBJ2-5 TRBV7-2 NA CASSLRGGQGTQYF TGTGCCAGCAGCTTACGGGGGGGCCAAGGGACCCAGTACTTC
NA 14 TRBJ2-7 TRBV19 NA CASSIMHSSYEQYF TGTGCCAGTAGTATCATGCACAGCTCCTACGAGCAGTACTTC
NA 14 TRBJ1-4 TRBV6-5 few CASSYSGRGEKLFF TGTGCCAGCAGTTACTCGGGAAGGGGTGAAAAACTGTTTTTT
TRBD1 14 TRBJ2-1 TRBV5-1 few CASSRGDRDNEQFF TGCGCCAGCAGCCGCGGGGACAGGGACAATGAGCAGTTCTTC
NA 14 TRBJ2-1 TRBV9 NA CASSKSSSYNEQFF TGTGCCAGCAGTAAGTCTAGCTCCTACAATGAGCAGTTCTTC
NA 13 TRBJ1-4 TRBV15 NA CATSRSRTEKLFF TGTGCCACCAGCAGATCCCGGACTGAAAAACTGTTTTTT
NA 12 TRBJ2-7 TRBV2 few CASSPKGYEQYF TGTGCCAGCAGCCCTAAGGGGTACGAGCAGTACTTC
TRBD1 15 TRBJ2-7 TRBV6-6 few CASSYSWQGDYEQYF TGTGCCAGCAGTTACTCGTGGCAGGGGGATTACGAGCAGTACTTC
NA 11 TRBJ2-7 TRBV7-9 many CATGDFLEQYF TGTGCCACCGGGGACTTTTTGGAGCAGTACTTC
TRBD2 16 TRBJ2-3 TRBV4-1 NA CASSQAPAGAADTQYF TGCGCCAGCAGCCAAGCGCCAGCGGGGGCCGCAGATACGCAGTATTTT
TRBD2 12 TRBJ2-7 TRBV20-1 NA CSAIAGIYEQYF TGCAGTGCTATAGCGGGGATCTACGAGCAGTACTTC
TRBD1 15 TRBJ1-5 TRBV5-1 few CASSRTGDSNQPQHF TGCGCCAGCAGCAGGACAGGAGATAGCAATCAGCCCCAGCATTTT
TRBD1 15 TRBJ1-6 TRBV15 NA CATSRTRQGASPLHF TGTGCCACCAGCAGAACCCGACAGGGAGCCTCACCCCTCCACTTT
NA 17 TRBJ1-5 TRBV6-6 NA CASSPSGLGVRNQPQHF TGTGCCAGCAGTCCCTCTGGATTAGGAGTCAGGAATCAGCCCCAGCATTTT
NA 16 TRBJ2-7 TRBV7-2 NA CASSPPRETNFYEQYF TGTGCCAGCAGCCCACCCCGGGAGACGAACTTCTACGAGCAGTACTTC
TRBD2 12 TRBJ2-1 TRBV20-1 few CSGGLAGGGQFF TGCAGTGGCGGACTAGCGGGTGGCGGGCAGTTCTTC
TRBD1 18 TRBJ2-7 TRBV7-2 few CASSKGGTGDARNYEQYF TGTGCCAGCAGCAAAGGGGGGACAGGGGATGCAAGGAACTACGAGCAGTACTTC
NA 12 TRBJ2-3 TRBV29-1 few CSVRTSTDTQYF TGCAGCGTCCGGACATCCACAGATACGCAGTATTTT
NA 11 TRBJ2-7 TRBV20-1 NA CSAPGTHEQYF TGCAGTGCTCCCGGGACACACGAGCAGTACTTC
TRBD2 16 TRBJ2-7 TRBV7-2 NA CASSRLRTRFGYEQYF TGTGCCAGCAGCCGGTTACGGACTAGGTTTGGCTACGAGCAGTACTTC
NA 14 TRBJ2-5 TRBV15 NA CATSSSGSQETQYF TGTGCCACCAGCTCGTCAGGGAGTCAAGAGACCCAGTACTTC